In its sample, the clone carrying this TCR beta chain was seen once. No antigen is known for it. Indicated time point: week 47, end of study. What each vaccine dose contained was 300 ug of mutant IDH1 20-mer peptide, accompanied by topical imiquimod. Germline CDR1 SGHTA, CDR2 FQGNSA. The CDR3 runs 13 residues. Between the trimmed V and J ends, which lost 5 bases and 5 bases, there was a span of 11 bases. The data are from a study of a mutant IDH1 vaccine in newly diagnosed glioma. Study outcomes and limitations: Detectable vaccine-induced immune responses arose in 80% to 95% of patients.

Repertoires were generated with immunoSEQ multiplex PCR, while TCRdb's copy carries only in-frame clones and drops some. Here the sample spans under 45,000 clones, around 82% being singletons. The sequencing here drew on PBMCs, taken from a glioma patient whose treatment included an IDH1 peptide vaccine. This clonotype was sampled from a man in his late teens or twenties with glioma. Some clones in this sample may be carry-over from other donors' samples. The chain is built from TRBV7-2 and TRBJ2-3; the D gene is possibly TRBD1 (6 bases). CDR3 residues: CASSQQQGDTQYF. The CDR3 nucleotides are TGTGCCAGCAGCCAACAACAGGGAGATACGCAGTATTTT.